A single sample gave rise to the 19 T cell receptor beta chains below, sequenced in a study of blood T cell repertoires in COVID-19. Assay used: immunoSEQ multiplex PCR; TCRdb lists only in-frame clones, some missing. This table has around 94,000 clones, around 85% appearing once. Sequencing was done on a sample of peripheral blood. Receptors originate from a man in his fifties or sixties with acute or convalescent COVID-19.

The J gene is TRBJ2-3, the V gene TRBV5-1, with TRBD2 identical over 10 bases. Germline CDR1 SGHRS, CDR2 YFSETQ. The CDR3 length is 15 residues. V dropped 4 bases and J dropped 1; count of bases not matched to a gene: 3. CDR3 loop: CASSTGTSGTDTQYF. Written as DNA, the CDR3 is TGCGCCAGCAGCACTGGGACTAGCGGCACAGATACGCAGTATTTT.

This chain connects TRBV20-1 to TRBJ1-3; the match to TRBD1 covers 7 bases. CDR1 and CDR2 (germline): DFQATT, SNEGSKA (reference sequence). J was trimmed by 1 base and V by 3 bases; bases with no gene match: 6. The CDR3 has 15 residues. The CDR3 DNA reads as TGCAGTGCTAGTGATGAGGGGGCGTCTGGAAACACCATATATTTT. This encodes CSASDEGASGNTIYF.

The rearrangement links TRBV27 to TRBJ1-2; possible D gene TRBD1, 5 bases. The CDR3 runs to 13 residues. CDR1 MNHEY and CDR2 SMNVEV come from the germline V gene (reference sequence). V was trimmed by 8 bases and J by 7 bases, leaving 17 bases between them. CDR3 loop: CASGLGRAFGYTF. Written as DNA, the CDR3 is TGTGCCAGCGGGCTGGGCAGGGCTTTTGGCTACACCTTC.

This clone was observed once. V gene TRBV6-5 combines with J gene TRBJ1-5; D is undetermined. CDR1 is MNHEY and CDR2 is SVGAGI in the germline V gene. The CDR3 is made up of 13 amino acids. Trimming took off 7 bases at V and 5 bases at J, with 12 bases between the two ends. Written as DNA, the CDR3 is TGTGCCAGCACCTATTTACGGGATCAGCCCCAGCATTTT. Translated: CASTYLRDQPQHF.

This sequence joins TRBV7-9 and TRBJ2-1, with D unclear. Trimming shortened V by 6 bases and J by 2 bases, and 17 bases separated the two germline ends. CDR3 length: 16 amino acids. CDR1 and CDR2 (germline): SEHNR, FQNEAQ (reference sequence). Written as DNA, the CDR3 is TGTGCCAGCAGTCCCGTCGTGGTTGGCCCCTACAATGAGCAGTTCTTC. Translated: CASSPVVVGPYNEQFF.

The chain recombines TRBV5-4 with TRBJ2-5; 15 bases match TRBD2. The germline CDR1 and CDR2 sequences are SGHNT and YYREEE (reference sequence). J was trimmed by 5 bases and V by 4 bases; bases with no gene match: 6. The CDR3 is 16 residues long. CDR3 sequence (DNA): TGTGCCAGCAGCGCTGGACTAGCGGGGGGGGATGAGACCCAGTACTTC. It translates to CASSAGLAGGDETQYF. The whole variable domain, remainder taken from reference TRBV5-4 and TRBJ2-5, is ETGVTQSPTHLIKTRGQQVTLRCSSQSGHNTVSWYQQALGQGPQFIFQYYREEENGRGNFPPRFSGLQFPNYSSELNVNALELDDSALYLCASSAGLAGGDETQYFGPGTRLLVL.

The chain recombines TRBV7-9 with TRBJ1-6; 9 nucleotides agree with TRBD1. This CDR3 contains 15 residues. V trimming: 6 bases; J trimming: 8 bases; junction bases outside the gene matches: 8. Germline V gene sequence: CDR1 SEHNR, CDR2 FQNEAQ (reference sequence). This CDR3 reads CASRPGTGWDSPLHF. The CDR3 DNA follows: TGTGCCAGCAGGCCCGGGACAGGGTGGGATTCACCCCTCCACTTT. Full variable domain (rest looked up from reference TRBV7-9 and TRBJ1-6): DTGVSQNPRHKITKRGQNVTFRCDPISEHNRLYWYRQTLGQGPEFLTYFQNEAQLEKSRLLSDRFSAERPKGSFSTLEIQRTEQGDSAMYLCASRPGTGWDSPLHFGNGTRLTVT.

A word on this clone: Other DNA variants within this sample encode the same CDR3. The CDR3 bases are TGCGCCAGCAGCTTGGGACTCCAAGAGACCCAGTACTTC. Its protein product is CASSLGLQETQYF. The J gene is TRBJ2-5, the V gene TRBV5-1; D remains ambiguous. Germline V lookup: CDR1 SGHRS, CDR2 YFSETQ. The CDR3 loop spans 13 amino acids. Trimming took off 0 bases at V and 1 base at J, with 4 bases between the two ends.

The gene calls are TRBV21-1 and TRBJ1-5. TRBV21-1 is designated a pseudogene. CDR3 length equals 16 residues. CDR3 amino acids: CASREEGEALGQPQHF. The CDR3 bases are TGTGCCAGCCGCGAGGAGGGAGAGGCGTTAGGTCAGCCCCAGCATTTT.

V is TRBV30 and J is TRBJ2-2; D perhaps matches TRBD1 (5 bases). This CDR3 is built from 13 residues. The germline CDR1 and CDR2 sequences are GTSNPN and SVGIG (reference sequence). The CDR3 protein is CALGDRNTGELFF. DNA for the CDR3: TGTGCTTTAGGAGACAGAAACACCGGGGAGCTGTTTTTT.

The rearrangement links TRBV7-2 to TRBJ1-3; perhaps TRBD1 as D (6 bases). Between the trimmed V and J ends, which lost 1 base and 4 bases, there was a span of 11 bases. The germline gives CDR1 SGHTA, CDR2 FQGNSA. The CDR3 is made up of 15 amino acids. CDR3 loop: CASSLEGGKGNTIYF. The CDR3 DNA reads as TGTGCCAGCAGCTTAGAGGGGGGGAAAGGAAACACCATATATTTT.

The rearrangement joins TRBV5-1 to TRBJ2-1; 7 bases line up with TRBD2. Germline CDR1 is SGHRS and CDR2 is YFSETQ. V gave up 1 base and J gave up 3 bases; unmatched junction bases: 1. The CDR3 is 14 amino acids. Here the CDR3 reads CASSLRTSYNEQFF. The CDR3 DNA reads as TGCGCCAGCAGCTTGAGGACTAGCTACAATGAGCAGTTCTTC.

V and J are TRBV5-1 and TRBJ2-3; 13 positions agree with TRBD2. CDR1 is SGHRS, CDR2 YFSETQ, per germline. V lost 4 bases, J lost 2 bases, and 10 bases stayed unmatched. This CDR3 is built from 18 residues. The CDR3 nucleotides read TGCGCCAGCAGCCCCTACCCACTAGCGGGGGGGCCCACAGATACGCAGTATTTT. Its translation is CASSPYPLAGGPTDTQYF.

This chain joins TRBV7-2 and TRBJ1-2; D perhaps matches TRBD1 (5 bases). CDR3 length: 11 amino acids. V was trimmed by 8 bases and J by 7 bases, leaving 11 bases between them. Germline values: CDR1 SGHTA, CDR2 FQGNSA. CDR3 protein: CASPLGGGYTF. The DNA of the CDR3 is TGTGCCAGCCCATTGGGGGGTGGCTACACCTTC.

This clone has just one count. This chain uses TRBV3-1 (or the pseudogene TRBV3-2) with TRBJ1-6, with TRBD1 matching 7 bases. Losses at the gene ends were 1 base for V and 16 bases for J; bases not matched to a gene: 1. Looked up from germline, CDR1 is LGHDT and CDR2 is YNNKEL (reference sequence). This CDR3 is built from 11 residues. In nucleotides, the CDR3 is TGTGCCAGCAGCCAAGCCAGGGGGCTCCACTTT. Its protein product is CASSQARGLHF.

The chain links TRBV6-1 to TRBJ1-4; 7 bases fit TRBD1. The CDR3 has 13 residues. The trim removed 6 bases at V and 6 bases at J, leaving 4 bases unmatched. Per the germline V gene, CDR1 is MNHNS and CDR2 is SASEGT. The CDR3 DNA sequence: TGTGCCAGCAGGGACAGGAAGGATGAAAAACTGTTTTTT. Translation gives CASRDRKDEKLFF.

The chain links TRBV29-1 to TRBJ2-7, with D perhaps matching TRBD2 (5 bases). Between the trimmed V and J ends, which lost 7 bases and 3 bases, there was a span of 22 bases. The CDR3 has 15 amino acids. Germline CDR1 reads SQVTM; CDR2 reads ANQGSEA. The CDR3 sequence is CSASTGESSFYEQYF. In nucleotides, the CDR3 is TGCAGCGCATCTACCGGGGAGTCTAGTTTCTACGAGCAGTACTTC.

The gene calls are TRBV4-3 and TRBJ2-1, with 14 bases matching TRBD2. CDR3 length: 16 amino acids. Germline CDR1 is LGHNA and CDR2 is YSLEER. The V and J ends lost 0 bases and 7 bases, in that order; junction bases with no gene match: 2. The CDR3 sequence: CASSQDRLAGGNEQFF. CDR3 DNA: TGCGCCAGCAGCCAAGATCGACTAGCGGGGGGGAATGAGCAGTTCTTC.

The V gene is TRBV4-1, the J gene TRBJ2-2; 8 positions match TRBD1. CDR3 size: 15 residues. V was pared by 3 bases and J by 6 bases, with 6 bases of the junction left unmatched. The germline V gene encodes CDR1 MGHRA and CDR2 YSYEKL. The CDR3 sequence is CASSQTRQGSGELFF. The CDR3 DNA reads TGCGCCAGCAGCCAGACACGACAGGGGTCCGGGGAGCTGTTTTTT.